This paragraph reports one T cell receptor (beta chain). The entry originates in a study of shared clonotypes between healthy human individuals. The repertoire was sequenced with immunoSEQ multiplex PCR; TCRdb's copy has only in-frame clones and lacks some. The table lists some 2.4 million clones, roughly 93% of them singletons. Every contributor of samples was a Caucasian grown-up residing in Nashville, Tennessee. Trimming removed 3 bases from V and 14 bases from J, with 17 bases in between. Germline V gene data show CDR1 as SEHNR and CDR2 as FQNEAQ (reference sequence). The CDR3 is made up of 13 amino acids.

The chain links TRBV7-9 to TRBJ2-1; tentative D call: TRBD1 (5 bases). Sequenced: naive CD4+ T cells from PBMCs. Documented subset: CD45RA+ positively selected. This clonotype was sampled from a man aged 18 to 29 in good health. Some clones in this sample may be carry-over from other donors' samples. CDR3 loop: CASSLGLLGPKFF. The CDR3 coding sequence is TGTGCCAGCAGCTTGGGGCTTTTGGGCCCTAAGTTCTTC.